This TCR beta chain was found in a study of cytomegalovirus exposure and HLA in healthy donors. PCR involved 60 Vbeta and 13 Jbeta primers. Assay used: immunoSEQ multiplex PCR; TCRdb lists only in-frame clones, some missing. Of about 190,000 clones listed, around 79% are singletons. The CDR3 runs 15 residues. Germline CDR1 and CDR2: SGHAT and FQDESV (reference sequence). V dropped 5 bases and J dropped 8; count of bases not matched to a gene: 11. This chain connects TRBV11-1 to TRBJ2-1; 8 nucleotides agree with TRBD2. Input material: PBMCs. This receptor was taken from a woman in her 50s in good health and CMV-seronegative. CDR3 region: CASSRQRGILDEQFF. Written as DNA, the CDR3 is TGTGCCAGCAGCCGGCAGCGGGGGATCCTCGATGAGCAGTTCTTC.